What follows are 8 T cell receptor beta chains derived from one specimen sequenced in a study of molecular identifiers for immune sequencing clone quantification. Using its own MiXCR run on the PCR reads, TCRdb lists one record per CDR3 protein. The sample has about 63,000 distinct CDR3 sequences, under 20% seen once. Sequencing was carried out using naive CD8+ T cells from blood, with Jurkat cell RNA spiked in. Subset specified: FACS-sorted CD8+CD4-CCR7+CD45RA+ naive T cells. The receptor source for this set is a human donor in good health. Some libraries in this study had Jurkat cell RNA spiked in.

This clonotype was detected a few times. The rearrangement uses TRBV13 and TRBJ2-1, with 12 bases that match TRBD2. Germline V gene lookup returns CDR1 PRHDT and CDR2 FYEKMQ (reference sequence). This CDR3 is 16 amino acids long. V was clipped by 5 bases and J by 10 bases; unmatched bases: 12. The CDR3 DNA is TGTGCCAGCAGCCGAGCTAGCGGGAGGGCGTGGGGGGAGCAGTTCTTC. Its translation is CASSRASGRAWGEQFF. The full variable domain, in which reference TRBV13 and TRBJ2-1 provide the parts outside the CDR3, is AAGVIQSPRHLIKEKRETATLKCYPIPRHDTVYWYQQGPGQDPQFLISFYEKMQSDKGSIPDRFSAQQFSDYHSELNMSSLELGDSALYFCASSRASGRAWGEQFFGPGTRLTVL.

CDR3 loop: CASSWGTGGASDTEAFF. For the CDR3, the DNA is TGTGCCAGCAGCTGGGGGACAGGGGGCGCCTCGGACACTGAAGCTTTCTTT. The V call is TRBV11-2, the J call TRBJ1-1; 12 bases agree with TRBD1. V trimming: 4 bases; J trimming: 3 bases; junction bases outside the gene matches: 9. This CDR3 is 17 amino acids long. Germline lookup yields CDR1 SGHAT and CDR2 FQNNGV.

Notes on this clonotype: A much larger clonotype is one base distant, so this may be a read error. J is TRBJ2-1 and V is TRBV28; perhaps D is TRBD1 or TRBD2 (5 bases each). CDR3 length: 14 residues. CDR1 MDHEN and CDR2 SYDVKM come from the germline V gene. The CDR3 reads CASVWGSSHNEQFF. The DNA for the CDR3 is TGTGCCAGCGTTTGGGGGAGCTCCCACAATGAGCAGTTCTTC.

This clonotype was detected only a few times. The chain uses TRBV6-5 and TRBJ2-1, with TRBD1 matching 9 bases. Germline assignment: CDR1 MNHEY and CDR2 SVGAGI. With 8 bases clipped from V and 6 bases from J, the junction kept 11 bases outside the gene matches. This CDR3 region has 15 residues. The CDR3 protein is CASGPDRGGLNEQFF. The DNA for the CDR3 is TGTGCCAGCGGACCGGACAGGGGAGGGCTCAATGAGCAGTTCTTC.

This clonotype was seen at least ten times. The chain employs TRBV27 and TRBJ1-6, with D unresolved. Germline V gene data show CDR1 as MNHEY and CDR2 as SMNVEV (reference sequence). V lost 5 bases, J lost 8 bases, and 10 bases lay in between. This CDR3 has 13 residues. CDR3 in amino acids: CASSPGPYSPLHF. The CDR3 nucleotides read TGTGCCAGCAGTCCTGGGCCCTATTCACCCCTCCACTTT.

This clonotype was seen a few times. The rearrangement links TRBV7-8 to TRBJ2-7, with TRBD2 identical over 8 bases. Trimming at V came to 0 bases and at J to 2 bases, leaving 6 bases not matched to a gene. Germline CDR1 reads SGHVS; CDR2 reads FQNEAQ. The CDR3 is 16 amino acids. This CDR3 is CASSLAYLAGTYEQYF. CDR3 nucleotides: TGTGCCAGCAGCTTAGCATATCTAGCGGGTACCTACGAGCAGTACTTC.

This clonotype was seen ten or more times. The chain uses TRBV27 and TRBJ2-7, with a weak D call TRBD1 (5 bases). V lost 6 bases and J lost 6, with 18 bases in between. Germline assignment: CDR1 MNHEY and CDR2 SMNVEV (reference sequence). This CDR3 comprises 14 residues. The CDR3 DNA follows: TGTGCCAGCAGCTGGAAGGGGTCGATAACCGAGCAGTACTTC. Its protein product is CASSWKGSITEQYF.

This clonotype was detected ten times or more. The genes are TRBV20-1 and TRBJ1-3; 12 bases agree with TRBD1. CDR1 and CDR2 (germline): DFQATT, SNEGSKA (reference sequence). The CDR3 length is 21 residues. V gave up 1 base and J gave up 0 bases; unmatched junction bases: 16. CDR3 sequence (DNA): TGCAGTGCTAGAGGGTTTGGCGGGACAGGGGGCCAACCAGACTCTGGAAACACCATATATTTT. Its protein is CSARGFGGTGGQPDSGNTIYF.